This T cell receptor (beta chain) was observed in a study of OX40 agonist ivuxolimab in advanced cancers. At the level of the study: Partial responses were seen in three patients, one with hepatocellular carcinoma and two with cutaneous melanoma.

The method was immunoSEQ multiplex PCR; TCRdb's version includes in-frame clones alone and lacks a portion of them. This table holds around 15,000 clones, 70% to 90% found once. As to this clone: Its antigen is unidentified.

The CDR3 length is 15 residues. V lost 5 bases and J 4 bases, leaving 17 bases between the germline ends. The germline V gene has CDR1 LNHDA and CDR2 SQIVND (reference sequence). Study-wide results and limits: With doses of 0.1 to 3.0 mg/kg, CD4+ and CD8+ blood T cells had undergone clonal expansion by week 6.

The receptor was isolated from an adult with an advanced solid tumor such as melanoma, head and neck, liver or kidney cancer. The starting material was CD4+ or CD8+ T cells sorted from blood, obtained in a trial of the OX40 agonist ivuxolimab. V is TRBV19 and J is TRBJ1-1; D is possibly TRBD1 (5 bases). Here the CDR3 reads CASSSEFMGGTEAFF. The CDR3 region has the DNA TGTGCCAGTAGTTCCGAGTTTATGGGGGGCACTGAAGCTTTCTTT.